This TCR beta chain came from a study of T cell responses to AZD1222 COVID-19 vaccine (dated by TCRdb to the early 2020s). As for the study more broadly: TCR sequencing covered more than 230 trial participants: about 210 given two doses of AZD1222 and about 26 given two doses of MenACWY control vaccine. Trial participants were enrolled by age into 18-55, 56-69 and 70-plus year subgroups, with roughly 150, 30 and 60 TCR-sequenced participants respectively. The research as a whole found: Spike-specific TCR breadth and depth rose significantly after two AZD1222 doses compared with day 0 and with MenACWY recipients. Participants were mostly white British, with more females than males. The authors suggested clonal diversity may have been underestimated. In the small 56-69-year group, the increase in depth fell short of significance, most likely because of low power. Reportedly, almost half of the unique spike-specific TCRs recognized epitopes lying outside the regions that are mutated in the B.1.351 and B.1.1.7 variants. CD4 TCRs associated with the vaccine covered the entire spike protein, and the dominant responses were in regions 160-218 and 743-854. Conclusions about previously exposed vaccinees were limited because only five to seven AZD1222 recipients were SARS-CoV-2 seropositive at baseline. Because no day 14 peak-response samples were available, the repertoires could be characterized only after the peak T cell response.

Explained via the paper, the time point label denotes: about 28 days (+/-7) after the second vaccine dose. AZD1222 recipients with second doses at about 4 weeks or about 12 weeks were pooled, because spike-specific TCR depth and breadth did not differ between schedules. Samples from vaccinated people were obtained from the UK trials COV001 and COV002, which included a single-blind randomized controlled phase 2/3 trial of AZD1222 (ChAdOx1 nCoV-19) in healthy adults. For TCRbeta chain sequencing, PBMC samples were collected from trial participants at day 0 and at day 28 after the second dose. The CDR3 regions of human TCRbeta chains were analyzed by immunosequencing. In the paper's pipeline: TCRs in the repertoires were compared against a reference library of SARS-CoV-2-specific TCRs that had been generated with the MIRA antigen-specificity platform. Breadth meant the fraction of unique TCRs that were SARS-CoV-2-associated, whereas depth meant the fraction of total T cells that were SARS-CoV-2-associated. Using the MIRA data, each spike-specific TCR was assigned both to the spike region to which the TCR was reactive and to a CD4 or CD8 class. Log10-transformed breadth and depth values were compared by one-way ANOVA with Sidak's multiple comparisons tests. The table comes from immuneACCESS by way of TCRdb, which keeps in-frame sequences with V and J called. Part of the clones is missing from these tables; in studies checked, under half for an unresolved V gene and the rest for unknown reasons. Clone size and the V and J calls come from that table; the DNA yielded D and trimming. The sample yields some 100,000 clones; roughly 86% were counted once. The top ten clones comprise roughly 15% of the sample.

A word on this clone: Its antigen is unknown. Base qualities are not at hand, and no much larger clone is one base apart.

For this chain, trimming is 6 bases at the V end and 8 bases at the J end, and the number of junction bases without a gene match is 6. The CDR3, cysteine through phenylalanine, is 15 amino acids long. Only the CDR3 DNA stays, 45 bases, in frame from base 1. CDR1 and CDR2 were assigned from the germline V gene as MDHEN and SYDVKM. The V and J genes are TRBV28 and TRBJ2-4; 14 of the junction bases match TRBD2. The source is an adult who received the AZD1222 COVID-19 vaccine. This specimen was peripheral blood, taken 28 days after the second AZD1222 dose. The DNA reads TGTGCCAGCAGGGTGACTAGCGGGAGGGGGTACATTCAGTACTTC. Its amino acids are CASRVTSGRGYIQYF.